This T cell receptor (beta chain) stems from a study of early T cells in non-severe SARS-CoV-2 infection (dated by TCRdb to the early 2020s). At the level of the whole study: Because TCR sequencing was done on bulk RNA from unsorted whole blood, the alpha and beta chains could not be paired.

CDR1 and CDR2, per the germline V gene (reference sequence), are LNHNV and YYDKDF. Trimming costs V 8 bases and J 0 bases, and their ends lie 3 bases apart. Inclusive of the bounding cysteine and phenylalanine, the CDR3 is 11 residues long. Only CDR3 DNA remains: 33 bases, in frame from the first base. This clonotype was seen at least ten times. The target of this receptor is not known. The sample holds no much larger clone one base away, and base qualities are not on file. Paper-wide results and their limitations: VDJdb matching was skewed toward anti-spike CD8 responses and likely underestimated virus-specific expansions by missing private and CD4 specificities.

Receptor amplification or capture employed 5' RACE. Instrument used: NextSeq 500. To correct for sequencing error and PCR bias, the TCR library protocol tagged individual cDNA molecules with unique molecular identifiers. Both TCR alpha and beta chains were sequenced, and tight co-correlation was observed between alpha and beta sequence abundances in each sample. Per the authors' processing: Decombinator V4 was used to annotate TCR sequences for V gene, J gene and CDR3. Expanded TCRs were defined as changing significantly between any two time points under a Poisson model with p below 0.0001. Abundances of TCRs were expressed as counts per million after normalisation to the total number of TCRs sequenced in each sample. MAIT TCRs were defined by TRAV1-2 paired with TRAJ12, TRAJ20 or TRAJ33, and iNKT TCRs by TRAV10 paired with TRAJ18. A search of VDJdb, accessed on 1 November 2021, was run for TCRs annotated to CMV, EBV and SARS-CoV-2, with TCRs annotated for multiple antigens excluded. TCRdb trimmed the raw reads at Q25, called clones with MiXCR and kept productive beta chains. Every entry covers one CDR3 protein and lists the most common genes and DNA from its rows. V and J calls and clone size were set by TCRdb, not the authors. Recorded for this sample are some 75,000 distinct CDR3 sequences; roughly 15% of them occurred a single time. The biggest ten clones account for approximately 1.3% of the sample.

A case-control design nested within a healthcare worker cohort in London, UK, was used, with weekly nasopharyngeal swab PCR tests and blood sampling performed. Healthcare workers were enrolled in the week of the UK lockdown, from 23 to 31 March 2020, and were followed every week for up to roughly 16 weeks. The origin of this receptor is an adult who was a healthcare worker with PCR-confirmed SARS-CoV-2 infection or an uninfected control (not recorded which). Material: whole blood. The chain was built from TRBV15 and TRBJ2-3, with no confident D gene call. CDR3 reads: CATASTDTQYF. At the DNA level, the sequence is TGTGCCACCGCTAGCACAGATACGCAGTATTTT.